The rows below give T cell receptor beta chains drawn from one sample of a study of blood T cells in healthy people across ages. MiXCR was run by TCRdb on the 5' RACE reads, yielding one entry per CDR3 protein. The sample contains about a million distinct CDR3 sequences, about two fifths of which appear only once. Material: blood. The receptors were gathered from a young man in good health. CDR3s include the opening cysteine and the closing phenylalanine or tryptophan. Fields, in order: D gene, J gene, clone size, V gene, CDR3 DNA, CDR3 protein. D genes are given only for firm matches. Not every row has a clone size; where given, it reads once, few, many or a size class.

D gene: TRBD1; J gene: TRBJ1-2; clone size: NA; V gene: TRBV5-6; CDR3 DNA: TGTGCCAGCAGCTTATTGGACAGGGGCCAACTAAACTATGGCTACACCTTC; CDR3 protein: CASSLLDRGQLNYGYTF
D gene: TRBD1; J gene: TRBJ1-2; clone size: few; V gene: TRBV9; CDR3 DNA: TGTGCCAGCAGCGTAGCTTGGCAGGGGGCAAATGGCTACACCTTC; CDR3 protein: CASSVAWQGANGYTF
D gene: NA; J gene: TRBJ1-1; clone size: NA; V gene: TRBV6-2/TRBV6-3; CDR3 DNA: TGTGCCAGCAGTTACTCCACGACCAATGAAGCTTTCTTT; CDR3 protein: CASSYSTTNEAFF
D gene: NA; J gene: TRBJ2-1; clone size: NA; V gene: TRBV6-5; CDR3 DNA: TGTGCCAGCAGTTTGGCGACCAGGTACAATGAGCAGTTCTTC; CDR3 protein: CASSLATRYNEQFF
D gene: NA; J gene: TRBJ2-2; clone size: few; V gene: TRBV29-1; CDR3 DNA: TGCAGCGTTACTGGACAATCCGGGGAGCTGTTTTTT; CDR3 protein: CSVTGQSGELFF
D gene: NA; J gene: TRBJ2-5; clone size: few; V gene: TRBV20-1; CDR3 DNA: TGCAGTGCTTGGGGGATGGAGCTACTCCAAGAGACCCAGTACTTC; CDR3 protein: CSAWGMELLQETQYF
D gene: NA; J gene: TRBJ2-1; clone size: NA; V gene: TRBV6-4; CDR3 DNA: TGTGCCAGCAGTGACACACTAACCACGGGGGGCCAGGGGAATGAGCAGTTCTTC; CDR3 protein: CASSDTLTTGGQGNEQFF
D gene: NA; J gene: TRBJ2-3; clone size: NA; V gene: TRBV27; CDR3 DNA: TGTGCCAGCAGTTGCGGGGAAACAGATACGCAGTATTTT; CDR3 protein: CASSCGETDTQYF
D gene: NA; J gene: TRBJ1-4; clone size: few; V gene: TRBV29-1; CDR3 DNA: TGCAGCGTTGAACCATGGAGTGCTAATGAAAAACTGTTTTTT; CDR3 protein: CSVEPWSANEKLFF
D gene: NA; J gene: TRBJ2-5; clone size: NA; V gene: TRBV29-1; CDR3 DNA: TGCAGCGTCTGGGACCCGATGAGGGGAGAGACCCAGTACTTC; CDR3 protein: CSVWDPMRGETQYF
D gene: NA; J gene: TRBJ2-7; clone size: NA; V gene: TRBV7-6; CDR3 DNA: TGTGCCAGCAGCGTAACTTCTATCTCCTACGAGCAGTACTTC; CDR3 protein: CASSVTSISYEQYF